Listed below are T cell receptor beta chains from one sample, sequenced in a study of T cell repertoires in aging, cancer and after chemotherapy. TCRdb reanalysed the multiplex PCR reads using MiXCR and keeps one entry per CDR3 protein. The sample comprises about 11,000 distinct CDR3 sequences, 25% to 30% of which are singletons, and approximately 2% rests with the top ten. Source material: blood. Source of these receptors: a human donor in good health. The CDR3 runs from the conserved cysteine through the conserved F or W. D genes are given only for firm matches. Clone size is given for some rows only: seen once, a few or many times, or a class if the clone is expanded.

>13|TRBV7-2|.|TRBJ1-6|TRBD1
CASSTQGDSPLHF
TGTGCCAGCAGTACCCAGGGGGATTCACCCCTCCACTTT
>14|TRBV6-2/TRBV6-3|.|TRBJ2-3|.
CASKGSGLTDTQYF
TGTGCCAGCAAGGGTAGCGGCCTCACAGATACGCAGTATTTT
>17|TRBV6-4|.|TRBJ2-3|TRBD1
CASSDWDRGTGRDTQYF
TGTGCCAGCAGTGACTGGGACAGGGGGACGGGAAGAGATACGCAGTATTTT
>18|TRBV9|.|TRBJ1-3|.
CASSVAPTGRSSGNTIYF
TGTGCCAGCAGCGTAGCCCCGACAGGCCGCAGCTCTGGAAACACCATATATTTT
>13|TRBV20-1|.|TRBJ2-5|.
CSASGGAQETQYF
TGCAGTGCTAGTGGGGGGGCCCAAGAGACCCAGTACTTC
>11|TRBV11-2|few|TRBJ2-7|.
CASRELYEQYF
TGTGCCAGCAGGGAACTCTACGAGCAGTACTTC
>15|TRBV19|.|TRBJ1-1|.
CASRGWEGGGSEAFF
TGTGCCAGTAGGGGATGGGAGGGCGGCGGCTCTGAAGCTTTCTTT
>15|TRBV15|medium-sized|TRBJ1-3|.
CATRTGGERGNTIYF
TGTGCCACCCGCACGGGAGGGGAACGCGGAAACACCATATATTTT
>16|TRBV7-3|few|TRBJ2-2|.
CASSLNSAKNTGELFF
TGTGCCAGCAGCTTAAACAGTGCCAAGAACACCGGGGAGCTGTTTTTT
>16|TRBV6-2/TRBV6-3|few|TRBJ2-7|.
CASSDPPTPGPYEQYF
TGTGCCAGCAGTGACCCCCCAACTCCGGGTCCCTACGAGCAGTACTTC
>14|TRBV27|.|TRBJ1-1|.
CASSSKTGNTEAFF
TGTGCCAGCAGTTCGAAAACAGGGAACACTGAAGCTTTCTTT
>16|TRBV28|.|TRBJ2-3|TRBD1
CASSSRDRSSTDTQYF
TGTGCCAGCAGTTCAAGGGACAGGTCTAGCACAGATACGCAGTATTTT
>16|TRBV6-5|.|TRBJ2-2|TRBD1
CASSYPGQGTAGELFF
TGTGCCAGCAGCTATCCGGGACAGGGTACCGCCGGGGAGCTGTTTTTT
>15|TRBV27|few|TRBJ1-2|TRBD1
CASSLRQGANYGYTF
TGTGCCAGCAGTTTACGACAGGGGGCTAACTATGGCTACACCTTC
>10|TRBV11-3|.|TRBJ2-7|.
CASSLNEQYF
TGTGCCAGCAGCTTAAACGAGCAGTACTTC
>17|TRBV18|few|TRBJ1-1|.
CASSLMGGAFMNTEAFF
TGTGCCAGCTCACTGATGGGAGGGGCCTTCATGAACACTGAAGCTTTCTTT
>14|TRBV20-1|few|TRBJ2-5|TRBD2
CSAPRLAGQETQYF
TGCAGTGCTCCCCGACTAGCGGGGCAAGAGACCCAGTACTTC
>15|TRBV28|.|TRBJ2-2|.
CASRGHLPNTGELFF
TGTGCCAGCAGGGGACACCTACCCAACACCGGGGAGCTGTTTTTT
>14|TRBV9|.|TRBJ2-3|.
CASSVYDGTDTQYF
TGTGCCAGCAGCGTATACGATGGCACAGATACGCAGTATTTT
>15|TRBV6-5|.|TRBJ2-3|.
CASRRGAGSLDTQYF
TGTGCCAGCAGGCGAGGGGCAGGGAGTCTAGATACGCAGTATTTT
>14|TRBV7-3|few|TRBJ1-2|.
CASSLTGRGGGYTF
TGTGCCAGCAGCTTAACGGGGCGCGGGGGAGGCTACACCTTC
>14|TRBV28|once|TRBJ2-2|TRBD2
CASSMGGSHGELFF
TGTGCCAGCAGCATGGGAGGGTCCCACGGGGAGCTGTTTTTT
>15|TRBV6-1|.|TRBJ2-3|.
CASSLVGLATDTQYF
TGTGCCAGCAGCTTGGTTGGCCTGGCCACAGATACGCAGTATTTT
>15|TRBV12-3/TRBV12-4|.|TRBJ2-3|.
CASSYRAPSTDTQYF
TGTGCCAGCAGTTACAGGGCACCTAGCACAGATACGCAGTATTTT
>13|TRBV28|few|TRBJ1-2|TRBD1
CASSWGQLTGYTF
TGTGCCAGCAGTTGGGGACAGTTAACAGGCTACACCTTC
>16|TRBV19|.|TRBJ2-7|.
CASSWGSVQGYNEQYF
TGTGCCAGTAGTTGGGGGTCGGTGCAGGGGTACAACGAGCAGTACTTC
>15|TRBV9|few|TRBJ1-1|.
CASSGEGHRSTEAFF
TGTGCCAGCAGCGGGGAAGGGCACCGCTCCACTGAAGCTTTCTTT
>11|TRBV5-4|few|TRBJ1-2|.
CATSRGGGYTF
TGTGCCACCAGCCGGGGTGGAGGCTACACCTTC
>15|TRBV20-1|few|TRBJ2-7|.
CSALGQAVIPYEQYF
TGCAGTGCTCTGGGGCAGGCCGTAATTCCCTACGAGCAGTACTTC
>15|TRBV7-2|.|TRBJ2-1|TRBD1
CASRGRTGVDNEQFF
TGTGCCAGCAGGGGGAGGACAGGGGTGGACAATGAGCAGTTCTTC
>11|TRBV29-1|few|TRBJ2-1|.
CSVSEYNEQFF
TGCAGCGTAAGCGAATACAATGAGCAGTTCTTC
>14|TRBV3-1|.|TRBJ1-1|.
CASSQGSTGTEAFF
TGTGCCAGCAGCCAAGGGTCCACAGGGACTGAAGCTTTCTTT
>16|TRBV27|.|TRBJ2-5|.
CASSPWRGAAGETQYF
TGTGCCAGCAGTCCCTGGAGGGGGGCGGCGGGAGAGACCCAGTACTTC
>14|TRBV19|.|TRBJ1-1|.
CASSYGQGNTEAFF
TGTGCCAGTAGTTATGGTCAGGGGAACACTGAAGCTTTCTTT
>18|TRBV19|.|TRBJ2-3|.
CASSMYSGGTMSTDTQYF
TGTGCCAGTAGTATGTACTCCGGGGGCACAATGAGCACAGATACGCAGTATTTT
>13|TRBV6-2/TRBV6-3|.|TRBJ2-7|TRBD1
CATSPDRGYEQYF
TGTGCCACGTCCCCGGACAGGGGTTACGAGCAGTACTTC
>13|TRBV6-4|few|TRBJ2-1|.
CASSKEFGYEQFF
TGTGCCAGCAGCAAGGAGTTCGGATATGAGCAGTTCTTC
>15|TRBV6-5|.|TRBJ2-2|TRBD1
CASSYGGQGGRELFF
TGTGCCAGCAGTTACGGGGGACAGGGTGGCCGGGAGCTGTTTTTT
>13|TRBV28|.|TRBJ2-1|.
CASSLSVRNEQFF
TGTGCCAGCAGTTTAAGTGTCCGGAATGAGCAGTTCTTC
>16|TRBV7-6|.|TRBJ2-2|.
CASSYPGTQNTGELFF
TGTGCCAGCAGCTACCCCGGGACACAGAACACCGGGGAGCTGTTTTTT
>15|TRBV11-2|few|TRBJ2-7|TRBD1
CASSQGASSSYEQYF
TGTGCCAGCAGCCAGGGGGCCAGTAGCTCCTACGAGCAGTACTTC
>12|TRBV27|few|TRBJ2-3|.
CASSFIGTSQYF
TGTGCCAGCAGTTTCATCGGGACAAGTCAGTATTTT
>13|TRBV20-1|.|TRBJ2-7|TRBD1
CSAPDRGRYEQYF
TGCAGTGCCCCCGACAGGGGACGATACGAGCAGTACTTC
>14|TRBV12-3/TRBV12-4|medium-sized|TRBJ1-2|.
CASTIRRGVNGYTF
TGTGCCAGCACCATCCGCAGGGGTGTTAATGGCTACACCTTC
>15|TRBV5-1|few|TRBJ1-2|.
CASSLVGEFNYGYTF
TGCGCCAGCAGCTTGGTAGGGGAATTCAACTATGGCTACACCTTC
>13|TRBV11-2|.|TRBJ2-7|.
CASSLTVSYEQYF
TGTGCCAGCAGTTTGACAGTCTCCTACGAGCAGTACTTC
>13|TRBV5-1|once|TRBJ1-2|.
CASSSGAGHGYTF
TGCGCCAGTTCCTCTGGGGCTGGTCATGGCTACACCTTC
>16|TRBV20-1|.|TRBJ2-1|TRBD2
CSANPGLAGFYNEQFF
TGCAGTGCAAATCCGGGACTAGCGGGGTTCTACAATGAGCAGTTCTTC
>15|TRBV10-3|.|TRBJ1-6|TRBD1
CAISRQGLGNSPLHF
TGTGCCATCAGCCGACAGGGGTTAGGGAATTCACCCCTCCACTTT
>12|TRBV28|once|TRBJ1-2|.
CASSPGGGGYTF
TGTGCCAGCAGCCCGGGGGGGGGTGGCTACACCTTC
>14|TRBV10-3|.|TRBJ2-3|TRBD1
CAISEGRGSDTQYF
TGTGCCATCAGTGAAGGCAGGGGGTCAGATACGCAGTATTTT
>14|TRBV11-1|few|TRBJ2-1|TRBD2
CASSSRRENGVEFF
TGTGCCAGCAGCTCTCGGCGGGAGAACGGCGTTGAGTTCTTC
>15|TRBV6-5|medium-sized|TRBJ1-3|.
CASSYSSGPGNTIYF
TGTGCCAGCAGTTACTCCTCAGGGCCTGGAAACACCATATATTTT
>12|TRBV20-1|.|TRBJ2-1|.
CSASVRRGEQFF
TGCAGTGCTAGTGTTAGAAGGGGCGAGCAGTTCTTC
>13|TRBV29-1|medium-sized|TRBJ2-7|TRBD2
CSVDAGVPYEQYF
TGCAGCGTCGACGCGGGAGTTCCCTACGAGCAGTACTTC
>13|TRBV7-7|.|TRBJ2-7|TRBD1
CASSLDRGNEQYF
TGTGCTAGCAGCTTAGACAGGGGTAACGAGCAGTACTTC
>14|TRBV6-5|.|TRBJ2-3|TRBD2
CASSLAGGTDTQYF
TGTGCCAGCAGCCTAGCGGGGGGGACAGATACGCAGTATTTT